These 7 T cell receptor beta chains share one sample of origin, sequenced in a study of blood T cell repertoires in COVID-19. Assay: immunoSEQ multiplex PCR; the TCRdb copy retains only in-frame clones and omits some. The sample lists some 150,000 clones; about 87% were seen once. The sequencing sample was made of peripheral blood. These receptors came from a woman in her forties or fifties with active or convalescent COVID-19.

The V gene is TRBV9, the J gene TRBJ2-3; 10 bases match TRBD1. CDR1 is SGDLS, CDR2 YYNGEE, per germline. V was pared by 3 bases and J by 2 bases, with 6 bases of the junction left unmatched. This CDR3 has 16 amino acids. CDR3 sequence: CASSAVGQGITDTQYF. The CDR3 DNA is TGTGCCAGCAGCGCCGTGGGACAGGGGATCACAGATACGCAGTATTTT. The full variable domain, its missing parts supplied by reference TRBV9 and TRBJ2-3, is DSGVTQTPKHLITATGQRVTLRCSPRSGDLSVYWYQQSLDQGLQFLIQYYNGEERAKGNILERFSAQQFPDLHSELNLSSLELGDSALYFCASSAVGQGITDTQYFGPGTRLTVL.

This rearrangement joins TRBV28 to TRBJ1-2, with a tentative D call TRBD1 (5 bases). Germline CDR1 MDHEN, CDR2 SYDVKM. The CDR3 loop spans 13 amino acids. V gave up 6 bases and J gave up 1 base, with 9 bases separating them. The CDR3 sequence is CASSWGSNYGYTF. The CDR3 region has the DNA TGTGCCAGCAGCTGGGGCAGTAACTATGGCTACACCTTC.

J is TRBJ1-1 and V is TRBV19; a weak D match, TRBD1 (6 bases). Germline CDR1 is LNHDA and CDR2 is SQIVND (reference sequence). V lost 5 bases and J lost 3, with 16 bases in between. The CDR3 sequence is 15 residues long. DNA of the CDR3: TGTGCCAGTAGTGTTCCCTCGGGACACGACACTGAAGCTTTCTTT. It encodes CASSVPSGHDTEAFF.

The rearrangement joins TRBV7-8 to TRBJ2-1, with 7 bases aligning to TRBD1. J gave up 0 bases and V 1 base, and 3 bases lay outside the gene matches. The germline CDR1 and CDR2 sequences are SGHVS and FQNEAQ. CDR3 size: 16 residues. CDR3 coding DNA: TGTGCCAGCAGCTTAGGGGACAGCAACTCCTACAATGAGCAGTTCTTC. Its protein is CASSLGDSNSYNEQFF.

CDR3: CASSLSPSEQYF. The CDR3 nucleotides are TGTGCCAGCAGTCTTTCTCCCAGTGAGCAGTACTTC. The J gene is TRBJ2-7, the V gene TRBV6-5; D uncertain. This CDR3 has 12 amino acids. V lost 5 bases to trimming and J lost 7 bases, with 12 bases between them. Germline lookup yields CDR1 MNHEY and CDR2 SVGAGI.

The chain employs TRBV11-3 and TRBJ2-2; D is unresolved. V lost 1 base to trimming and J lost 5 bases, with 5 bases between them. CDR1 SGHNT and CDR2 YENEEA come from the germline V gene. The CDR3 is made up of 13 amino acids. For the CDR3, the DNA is TGTGCCAGCAGCTTAGGAGGTACCGGGGAGCTGTTTTTT. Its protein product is CASSLGGTGELFF.

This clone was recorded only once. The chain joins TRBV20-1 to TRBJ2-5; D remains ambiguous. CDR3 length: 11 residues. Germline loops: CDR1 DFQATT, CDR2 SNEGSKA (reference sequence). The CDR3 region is CSTTAQETQYF. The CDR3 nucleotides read TGCAGCACTACTGCCCAAGAGACCCAGTACTTC.